A single sample is the source of the 27 T cell receptor beta chains below, sequenced in a study of blood T cell repertoires in COVID-19. Sequencing was performed with immunoSEQ multiplex PCR; in TCRdb, only in-frame clones are kept and a portion is missing. Of 200,000 or so clones in the sample, approximately 91% were seen once. The source material was peripheral blood. The origin of the receptors is a man between 65 and 85 years old with active or convalescent COVID-19.

The chain uses TRBV28 and TRBJ2-7, with TRBD1 matching over 9 bases. The CDR3 extends over 14 amino acids. CDR1 and CDR2 from the germline V gene are MDHEN and SYDVKM. J gave up 6 bases and V 5 bases, and 8 bases lay outside the gene matches. The CDR3 DNA is TGTGCCAGCAGTACAGGGGGCAAATCGGGCGAGCAGTACTTC. As protein: CASSTGGKSGEQYF.

The chain couples TRBV4-3 to TRBJ1-4; D not resolved. Germline CDR1 is LGHNA and CDR2 is YSLEER. Trimming took off 1 base at V and 8 bases at J, with 11 bases between the two ends. The CDR3 spans 14 residues. CDR3 sequence reads: CASSQGGGREKLFF. DNA for the CDR3: TGCGCCAGCAGCCAAGGAGGTGGAAGGGAAAAACTGTTTTTT.

The rearrangement uses TRBV18 and TRBJ2-2; 8 bases line up with TRBD1. The germline V gene has CDR1 KGHSH and CDR2 LQKENI. V shed 6 bases, J shed 2 bases, and the junction held 11 bases outside the gene matches. The CDR3 runs 17 residues. The CDR3 region is CASSPFKTGENTGELFF. As DNA, the CDR3 is TGTGCCAGCTCCCCATTTAAGACAGGGGAAAACACCGGGGAGCTGTTTTTT.

This sequence joins TRBV7-9 and TRBJ2-7; tentative D call: TRBD1 (5 bases). The V and J ends lost 1 base and 4 bases respectively, with 8 bases between them. The CDR3 length is 13 residues. The V gene's germline CDR1 is SEHNR and CDR2 FQNEAQ (reference sequence). The CDR3 nucleotides read TGTGCCAGCAGCTTAGAGACAGAGTACGAGCAGTACTTC. Its protein is CASSLETEYEQYF.

This clone came up once. The rearrangement links TRBV18 to TRBJ1-5, with TRBD1 matching 8 bases. Per the germline V gene, CDR1 is KGHSH and CDR2 is LQKENI. The CDR3 is 13 amino acids. V shed 6 bases, J shed 7 bases, and the junction held 5 bases outside the gene matches. CDR3 coding DNA: TGTGCCAGCTCTCCTACAGGGGGACAGCCCCAGCATTTT. Residues: CASSPTGGQPQHF.

V gene TRBV2 combines with J gene TRBJ2-1, with D possibly being TRBD1 (6 bases). V lost 8 bases and J lost 9, with 17 bases in between. CDR3 length: 13 residues. Germline values: CDR1 SNHLY, CDR2 FYNNEI. The CDR3 loop reads CASAEAGAGEQFF. The CDR3 DNA follows: TGTGCCAGCGCAGAGGCAGGGGCCGGTGAGCAGTTCTTC.

The rearrangement links TRBV6-1 to TRBJ1-3; D is unresolved. Germline CDR1 MNHNS, CDR2 SASEGT. V lost 4 bases, J lost 3 bases, and 16 bases lay in between. CDR3 length: 16 amino acids. The CDR3, as DNA: TGTGCCAGCAGTGTACACCACCCCGGAGTTGGAAACACCATATATTTT. Translation gives CASSVHHPGVGNTIYF.

The CDR3 sequence is CASSEGLLGATMPSVSYF. The DNA of the CDR3 is TGTGCCAGCAGTGAAGGGCTGCTAGGCGCGACTATGCCCTCGGTGTCCTATTTT. The gene calls are TRBV6-1 and TRBJ2-3; D is perhaps TRBD2 (5 bases). CDR3 length: 18 amino acids. V lost 1 base and J 15 bases, leaving 32 bases between the germline ends. Germline assignment: CDR1 MNHNS and CDR2 SASEGT.

CDR3 bases: TGCGCCAGCAGCAGGCGGACAGCCACCGGGGAGCTGTTTTTT. Translated, it gives CASSRRTATGELFF. The rearrangement links TRBV5-1 to TRBJ2-2; tentatively, D is TRBD1 (6 bases). The CDR3 totals 14 residues. Germline assignment: CDR1 SGHRS and CDR2 YFSETQ. Deletions cut 4 bases from V and 4 bases from J, with 11 bases between. Filled out from reference TRBV5-1 and TRBJ2-2, the complete variable domain reads KAGVTQTPRYLIKTRGQQVTLSCSPISGHRSVSWYQQTPGQGLQFLFEYFSETQRNKGNFPGRFSGRQFSNSRSEMNVSTLELGDSALYLCASSRRTATGELFFGEGSRLTVL.

V usage is TRBV6-5 and J usage is TRBJ2-7; maybe TRBD2 (6 bases). The V end was cut by 5 bases, the J end by 5 bases, with 13 bases between. The germline CDR1 and CDR2 sequences are MNHEY and SVGAGI. CDR3 length equals 13 residues. As DNA, the CDR3 is TGTGCCAGCAGTCACGGACGGAGGGACGAGCAGTACTTC. Encoded protein: CASSHGRRDEQYF.

This chain connects TRBV28 to TRBJ2-2; 8 bases line up with TRBD2. Germline V gives CDR1 MDHEN, CDR2 SYDVKM. V lost 6 bases, J lost 7 bases, and 4 bases stayed unmatched. The CDR3 is made up of 13 amino acids. CDR3 sequence reads: CASRGTRFGELFF. The CDR3 coding sequence is TGTGCCAGCAGAGGGACTAGATTCGGGGAGCTGTTTTTT.

This clone was recorded at least ten times. The V call is TRBV9, the J call TRBJ2-2; D perhaps matches TRBD1 (6 bases). The germline V and J ends were trimmed by 4 bases and 2 bases, with 12 bases remaining between them. Per germline, CDR1 SGDLS and CDR2 YYNGEE. CDR3 length equals 15 residues. DNA of the CDR3: TGTGCCAGCAGCAGTCGACAGGACAACACCGGGGAGCTGTTTTTT. Its protein is CASSSRQDNTGELFF.

The chain links TRBV11-3 to TRBJ2-3, with no clear D. V lost 2 bases and J lost 3, with 6 bases in between. CDR1 is SGHNT, CDR2 YENEEA, per germline. The CDR3 sequence is 13 residues long. CDR3 nucleotides: TGTGCCAGCAGCTTATTTTTAACAGATACGCAGTATTTT. Translated, it gives CASSLFLTDTQYF.

V gene TRBV28 combines with J gene TRBJ1-6; the D gene is possibly TRBD1 (5 bases). V was pared by 6 bases and J by 13 bases, with 19 bases between. Germline assignment: CDR1 MDHEN and CDR2 SYDVKM. The CDR3 consists of 14 residues. In nucleotides, the CDR3 is TGTGCCAGCAGCCGCGGGACCGCCGGGGTTCCCCTCCACTTT. Its translation is CASSRGTAGVPLHF.

This clone occurred a few times. The chain combines TRBV3-1 (or the pseudogene TRBV3-2) with TRBJ1-1; tentative D call: TRBD1 (5 bases). The CDR3 loop spans 14 amino acids. The germline V gene has CDR1 LGHDT and CDR2 YNNKEL (reference sequence). The V end was cut by 0 bases, the J end by 5 bases, with 10 bases between. CDR3 DNA: TGTGCCAGCAGCCAAGAGTGGGGGAGGACTGAAGCTTTCTTT. This translates into CASSQEWGRTEAFF.

The J gene is TRBJ2-5, the V gene TRBV28; tentatively, D is TRBD2 (8 bases). V lost 8 bases, J lost 10 bases, and 20 bases lay in between. CDR1 is MDHEN, CDR2 SYDVKM, per germline. This CDR3 comprises 13 residues. CDR3 sequence: CASRRGGPGGQYF. The CDR3 coding sequence is TGTGCCAGCCGACGGGGGGGCCCAGGGGGCCAGTACTTC.

The chain recombines TRBV30 with TRBJ1-2; 11 bases are shared with TRBD1. Germline values: CDR1 GTSNPN, CDR2 SVGIG (reference sequence). V was pared by 3 bases and J by 4 bases, with 4 bases of the junction left unmatched. This CDR3 is built from 14 residues. The CDR3 loop reads CAWRGTGGGYGYTF. CDR3 bases: TGTGCCTGGAGGGGGACAGGGGGAGGCTATGGCTACACCTTC.

The V and J genes are TRBV3-1 (or the pseudogene TRBV3-2) and TRBJ2-5, with a weak D call TRBD2 (6 bases). CDR1 LGHDT and CDR2 YNNKEL come from the germline V gene (reference sequence). The CDR3 extends over 14 amino acids. Trimming left V 1 base short and J 4 bases short, with 10 bases between. Written as DNA, the CDR3 is TGTGCCAGCAGCCAAGGGCAGGGACTAGAGACCCAGTACTTC. Residues: CASSQGQGLETQYF.

The chain is built from TRBV11-2 and TRBJ2-7; TRBD1 might be the D (6 bases). The V end was cut by 1 base, the J end by 2 bases, with 6 bases between. Germline CDR1 reads SGHAT; CDR2 reads FQNNGV. This CDR3 contains 13 residues. The DNA for the CDR3 is TGTGCCAGCAGCTTAGGGACAGCCTACGAGCAGTACTTC. Its protein product is CASSLGTAYEQYF.

This sequence joins TRBV18 and TRBJ1-2, with D possibly matching TRBD1 (6 bases). V lost 3 bases and J lost 8, with 19 bases in between. The CDR3 is made up of 15 amino acids. The germline gives CDR1 KGHSH, CDR2 LQKENI. The CDR3 DNA follows: TGTGCCAGCTCACCTTCCTACCAGGGGTTAGAGGGCTACACCTTC. Protein: CASSPSYQGLEGYTF.

This chain links TRBV10-2 with TRBJ2-2; the D gene is possibly TRBD1 (6 bases). Trimming cost V 3 bases and J 6 bases, with 8 bases left between them. The CDR3 has 13 amino acids. CDR1 and CDR2 from the germline V gene are WSHSY and SAAADI. The CDR3 protein is CASSEGGSGELFF. The CDR3 coding sequence is TGCGCCAGCAGTGAAGGGGGTTCCGGGGAGCTGTTTTTT.

The J gene is TRBJ1-1, the V gene TRBV5-1; D may be TRBD1 (6 bases). This CDR3 has 15 residues. Germline V gene data show CDR1 as SGHRS and CDR2 as YFSETQ. Trimming took 0 bases from V and 6 from J, leaving 15 bases between them. This CDR3 is CASSLAEARGAEAFF. DNA for the CDR3: TGCGCCAGCAGCTTGGCGGAAGCCAGGGGCGCTGAAGCTTTCTTT.

The J gene is TRBJ2-2, the V gene TRBV5-8; 11 bases are a match to TRBD1. The CDR3 consists of 17 residues. Germline V gene lookup returns CDR1 SGHTS and CDR2 YDEGEE. The trim removed 7 bases at V and 5 bases at J, leaving 13 bases unmatched. The CDR3 reads CASCPTLGQGATGELFF. The CDR3 DNA sequence: TGTGCCAGCTGTCCTACCCTAGGACAGGGGGCAACCGGGGAGCTGTTTTTT.

The chain is built from TRBV6-2 or TRBV6-3 and TRBJ2-3; 8 bases map to TRBD1. Germline CDR1 is MNHEY and CDR2 is SVGEGT. The V segment lost 4 bases and the J segment 5 bases; nucleotides outside the gene matches: 2. The CDR3 contains 13 residues. The CDR3 DNA reads TGTGCCAGCAGTTGGACAGGGAAAGATACGCAGTATTTT. Translating it yields CASSWTGKDTQYF.

V usage is TRBV19 and J usage is TRBJ2-2, with 9 bases fitting TRBD2. CDR3 size: 14 residues. Germline V gene lookup returns CDR1 LNHDA and CDR2 SQIVND (reference sequence). The V and J ends lost 6 bases and 6 bases, in that order; junction bases with no gene match: 5. The CDR3: CASSVAGVPGELFF. DNA of the CDR3: TGTGCCAGTAGCGTAGCGGGAGTCCCCGGGGAGCTGTTTTTT.

The gene calls are TRBV5-1 and TRBJ2-5; 10 bases align to TRBD1. CDR1 is SGHRS, CDR2 YFSETQ, per germline. V was clipped by 3 bases and J by 2 bases; unmatched bases: 13. The CDR3 is 18 residues long. CDR3 region: CASSSKPGTGDLQETQYF. The DNA of the CDR3 is TGCGCCAGCAGCTCCAAACCCGGGACAGGGGACTTACAAGAGACCCAGTACTTC.

The rearrangement joins TRBV7-2 to TRBJ1-6, with 7 bases that match TRBD1. The CDR3 is 14 amino acids. CDR1 is SGHTA, CDR2 FQGNSA, per germline. After removal of 5 bases from V and 7 bases from J, the junction contained 5 bases not matched to a gene. CDR3 protein: CASSTDRNNSPLHF. As DNA, the CDR3 is TGTGCCAGCAGCACGGACAGGAACAATTCACCCCTCCACTTT. The variable domain in full, completed from reference TRBV7-2 and TRBJ1-6, reads GAGVSQSPSNKVTEKGKDVELRCDPISGHTALYWYRQSLGQGLEFLIYFQGNSAPDKSGLPSDRFSAERTGGSVSTLTIQRTQQEDSAVYLCASSTDRNNSPLHFGNGTRLTVT.